Listed below are T cell receptor beta chains from one sample, sequenced in a study of beta chain features in type 1 diabetes. Produced via immunoSEQ multiplex PCR; TCRdb's table is partial and in-frame only. The sample includes hundreds of thousands of clones, around 8% seen only once; the top ten take less than 0.5%. Specimen: central memory CD4+ T cells from blood. Receptors originate from a woman under 30 in good health. Each CDR3 is given without its conserved first and last residue.

13 | TRBJ2-7 | TRBV7-2 | ASSLRSGGAYEQY
14 | TRBJ2-1 | TRBV6-6 | ASRPGTGERLNEQF
11 | TRBJ1-1 | TRBV29-1 | SVMGQGNTEAF
11 | TRBJ1-2 | TRBV2 | ASETEANYGYT
15 | TRBJ2-1 | TRBV11-2 | ASSLGHFRFQNNEQF
13 | TRBJ2-3 | TRBV2 | ASRRDGLSTDTQY
13 | TRBJ2-7 | TRBV10-3 | AISERTSGINEQY
10 | TRBJ2-2 | TRBV5-1 | ASSFNTGELF
14 | TRBJ2-6 | TRBV2 | ASSVGRGSGANVLT
11 | TRBJ2-7 | TRBV11-1 | ASANRVAYEQY
16 | TRBJ2-1 | TRBV7-2 | ASSPRTAGDSSYNEQF
13 | TRBJ2-6 | TRBV19 | ASSPGHSGANVLT
12 | TRBJ2-7 | TRBV28 | ASRTGQAGREQY
11 | TRBJ1-1 | TRBV7-2 | ASSAGVTAEAF
12 | TRBJ2-2 | TRBV25-1 | ASSPQANTGELF
11 | TRBJ2-5 | TRBV5-4 | ASSHPRTAPQY
13 | NA | TRBV6-5 | ASRPLAGERIEQY
12 | TRBJ1-4 | TRBV28 | ASSLETTNEKLF
9 | TRBJ2-7 | TRBV11-2 | ASSPQYEQY
14 | TRBJ2-7 | TRBV7-2 | ASSLAGTGQGYEQY
14 | TRBJ2-1 | TRBV5-1 | ASSLLEGGGSNEQF
13 | TRBJ2-1 | TRBV6-5 | ASSRSGTSYNEQF
12 | TRBJ2-2 | TRBV7-2 | ASSLGRSTGELF
11 | TRBJ1-2 | TRBV25-1 | ASSEQGYYGYT
13 | TRBJ1-5 | TRBV15 | ATSRETGKDQPQH
11 | TRBJ2-1 | TRBV11-2 | ASSGRGYNEQF
12 | TRBJ2-1 | TRBV23-1 | ASSQRFAGGEQF
18 | TRBJ2-1 | TRBV18 | ASSFSLLPTTGSSYNEQF
14 | TRBJ2-3 | TRBV7-8 | ASSWAGDRRADTQY
13 | TRBJ2-7 | TRBV6-5 | ASTTTPGWSGEQY
14 | TRBJ1-5 | TRBV7-2 | ASSPPGAGGNQPQH
13 | TRBJ2-1 | TRBV7-2 | ASSLTVRAQNEQF
19 | TRBJ2-5 | TRBV4-2 | ASSQGPMGGNRDNTQETQY
12 | TRBJ2-1 | TRBV4-2 | ASGPGVGDNEQF
13 | TRBJ2-1 | TRBV6-5 | ASSRANSGRVEQF
13 | TRBJ1-2 | TRBV9 | ASSVGSGPNYGYT
12 | TRBJ2-5 | TRBV5-6 | ASRPGLAREAQY
15 | TRBJ1-2 | TRBV4-3 | ASSQDLTGGRWYGYT
15 | TRBJ2-2 | TRBV19 | ASSMRGRASNTGELF
12 | TRBJ1-1 | TRBV5-6 | ASSLVPRNTEAF
13 | TRBJ2-5 | TRBV5-1 | ASSASGVYQETQY
13 | TRBJ1-2 | TRBV7-2 | ASSLGTGLSYGYT
11 | TRBJ1-2 | TRBV4-1 | ASSPFSSGGYT
11 | TRBJ2-2 | TRBV7-9 | ASSSRADGELF
11 | TRBJ2-7 | TRBV2 | ASRQAHSYEQY
12 | TRBJ2-3 | TRBV15 | ATSRGQRTDTQY
12 | TRBJ2-1 | TRBV5-1 | ASQQGDVYNEQF
14 | TRBJ2-3 | TRBV7-3 | ASSLRGGPSAATQY
15 | TRBJ1-5 | TRBV28 | ASSPEGQLRRNQPQH
13 | TRBJ2-1 | TRBV5-4 | ASSSPSRSYNEQF
11 | TRBJ2-3 | TRBV18 | AGMAGGTDTQY
14 | TRBJ2-2 | TRBV27 | ASRPYRSGSTGELF
13 | TRBJ2-3 | TRBV7-2 | ASSPPGLAGTTQY
13 | TRBJ1-1 | TRBV5-1 | ASRLGTGVDTEAF
9 | TRBJ1-2 | TRBV28 | ASSLGRGYT
12 | TRBJ2-3 | TRBV10-3 | ASSSGLTKDTQY
13 | TRBJ2-2 | TRBV7-7 | ASSLAMGNTGELF